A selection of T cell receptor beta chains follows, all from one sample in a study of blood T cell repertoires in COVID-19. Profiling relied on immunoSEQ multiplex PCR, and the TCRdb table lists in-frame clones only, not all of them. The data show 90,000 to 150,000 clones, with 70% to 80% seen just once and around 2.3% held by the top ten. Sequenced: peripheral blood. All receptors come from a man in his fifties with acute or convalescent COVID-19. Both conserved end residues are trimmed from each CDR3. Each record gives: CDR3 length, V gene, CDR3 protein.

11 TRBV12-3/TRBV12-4 ASSLGQGIEQY
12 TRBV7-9 ASSSSGTGGRQY
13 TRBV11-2 ASSLVGTAAGELF
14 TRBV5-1 ASSLLLYPSTDTQY
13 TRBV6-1 ASSEAQGAYTEAF
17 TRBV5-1 ASSSGPLLAKRSTDTQY
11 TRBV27 ASSGSEGSPLH
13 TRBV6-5 ASSPMTSGYNEQF
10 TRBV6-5 ASSQGNSGYT
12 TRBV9 ASSRGGGTDTQY
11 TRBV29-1 SVQTEQNTEAF
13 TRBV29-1 SVEQKRGNTDTQY
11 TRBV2 ASSSRDASPLH
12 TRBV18 ASSLGGPDTEAF
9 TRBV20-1 SAIPEDEQF
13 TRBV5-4 ASSQPRTGTYEQY
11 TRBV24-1 ATSDSGGQPQH
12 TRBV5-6 ASSFDRGNEKLF
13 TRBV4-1 ASSQEVGGRETQY
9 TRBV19 ASGTLNEQF
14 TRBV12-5 ASGNPGTGFIGELF
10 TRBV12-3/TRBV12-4 ASSLAQGRAF
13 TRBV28 ASSATTANTGELF
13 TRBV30 AWRDNTVGNTEAF
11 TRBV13 ASSPTVQETQY
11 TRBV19 ASRLAGSDTQY
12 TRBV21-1 ASSKDRGSYEQY
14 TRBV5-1 ASSLSPGQNNQPQH
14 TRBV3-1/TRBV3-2 ASSQVIAVTYNEQF
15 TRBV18 ASSPPSASGRSDTQY
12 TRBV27 ASSLTGGDYGYT
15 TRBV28 ASSELPGQGSNSPLH
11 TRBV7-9 ASTGGGTYEQY
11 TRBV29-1 SAQGLGTDTQY
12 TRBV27 ASSLSPGNTEAF
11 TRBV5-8 ASSLAGGETQY
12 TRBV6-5 ASSYGGGYETQY
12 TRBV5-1 ASTPADRDTEAF
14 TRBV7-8 ASSFFVRLANYGYT
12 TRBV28 ASRRQGGYYGYT
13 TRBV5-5 ASSLGGSGLNIQY
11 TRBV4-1 ASSLTGSYGYT
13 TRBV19 ASSIGPRGRNIQY
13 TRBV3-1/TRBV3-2 ASSQDVGEWETQY
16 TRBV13 ASSLGPGGLAPQETQY
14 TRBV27 ASSSQGLWPDTEAF
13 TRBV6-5 ASSYKGRGRYGYT
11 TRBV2 ASGLISNQPQH
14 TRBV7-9 ASSFPPGQPNYGYT
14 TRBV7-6 ASSPAGLALAYEQY
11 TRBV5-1 ASSRTGGQPQH
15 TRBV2 ASSELGRGILGNTIY